The source of this T cell receptor (beta chain) is a study of cytomegalovirus exposure and HLA in healthy donors. Overall study findings and caveats: Segments of the TCR beta V type were, in most cases, productive about 87% or about 30% of the time in an earlier analysis.

The PCR made use of 60 Vbeta and 13 Jbeta primers. The protocol was immunoSEQ multiplex PCR, while the TCRdb copy is restricted to in-frame clones and leaves out a portion. Counted here are tens of thousands of clones, around 80% occurring once; the ten biggest clones make up under 30%. This clone has a handful of counts. Its target is unknown. The CDR3 covers 15 residues. In germline, CDR1 is SGHTA, CDR2 FQGNSA. With 5 bases removed from V and 2 bases from J, the gap between germline ends came to 13 bases. This receptor was identified in a woman aged 40-49 years in good health and CMV-seropositive. Sequencing was performed on PBMCs. The rearrangement links TRBV7-2 to TRBJ1-3; D is perhaps TRBD1 (5 bases). The chain's CDR3 is CASSQGRTPGNTIYF. CDR3 nucleotides: TGTGCCAGCAGCCAGGGTAGGACACCTGGAAACACCATATATTTT.